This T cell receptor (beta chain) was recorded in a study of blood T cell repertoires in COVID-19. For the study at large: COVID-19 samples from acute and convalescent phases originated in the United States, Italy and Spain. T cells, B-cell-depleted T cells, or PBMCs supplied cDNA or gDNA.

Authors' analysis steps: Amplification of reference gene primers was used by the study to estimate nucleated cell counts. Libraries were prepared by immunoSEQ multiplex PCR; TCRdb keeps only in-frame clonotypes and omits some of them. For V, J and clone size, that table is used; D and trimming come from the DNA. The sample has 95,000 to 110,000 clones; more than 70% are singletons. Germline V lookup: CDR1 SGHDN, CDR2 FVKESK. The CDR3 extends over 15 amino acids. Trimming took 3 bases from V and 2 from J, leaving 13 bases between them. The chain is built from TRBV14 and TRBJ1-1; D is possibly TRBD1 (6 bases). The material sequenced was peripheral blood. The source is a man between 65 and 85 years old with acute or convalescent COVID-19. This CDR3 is CASSQNRVHNTEAFF. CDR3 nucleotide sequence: TGTGCCAGCAGCCAGAACAGGGTACACAACACTGAAGCTTTCTTT. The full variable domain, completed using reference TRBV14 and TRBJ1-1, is EAGVTQFPSHSVIEKGQTVTLRCDPISGHDNLYWYRRVMGKEIKFLLHFVKESKQDESGMPNNRFLAERTGGTYSTLKVQPAELEDSGVYFCASSQNRVHNTEAFFGQGTRLTVV.